The clone carrying this TCR beta chain was seen just once. The V gene's germline CDR1 is SGHRS and CDR2 YFSETQ. Trimming removed 4 bases at V and 2 bases at J, with 15 bases between. The CDR3 contains 15 residues. This entry is derived from a study of control samples from healthy donors and cancer patients. Method: immunoSEQ multiplex PCR; TCRdb's copy keeps in-frame clones and lacks some. This sample has about 75,000 clones, with about 93% found just once. The TCR originated in a middle-aged woman in good health. This chain joins TRBV5-1 and TRBJ1-2; D unclear. The specimen sequenced was blood. CDR3 nucleotides: TGCGCCAGCAGCCTCAGTACGGGCCACAACTATGGCTACACCTTC. Translating it yields CASSLSTGHNYGYTF.